The rows below give T cell receptor beta chains drawn from one sample of a study of shared clonotypes between healthy human individuals. The method was immunoSEQ multiplex PCR; TCRdb's version includes in-frame clones alone and lacks a portion of them. The sample shows 2 million to 2.5 million clones, over 90% of them seen only once. The source material was naive CD4+ T cells from PBMCs. The receptors originated from a young man in good health. Some clones in this sample may be carry-over from other donors' samples. Both conserved end residues are part of each CDR3. A D gene is named only where the DNA matches it firmly. Only part of the rows carry a size: once, few, many, or a class if the clone is expanded.

14 | NA | TRBJ2-3 | TRBD2 | TRBV5-4 | CASSSGLAGDTQYF | TGTGCCAGCAGCTCAGGACTAGCGGGAGATACGCAGTATTTT
17 | NA | TRBJ2-1 | TRBD2 | TRBV5-1 | CASSLVRGRALWNEQFF | TGCGCCAGCAGCTTGGTCAGAGGGAGGGCCCTTTGGAATGAGCAGTTCTTC
13 | NA | TRBJ1-1 | NA | TRBV6-4 | CASSSKPNTEAFF | TGTGCCAGCAGTAGTAAACCGAACACTGAAGCTTTCTTT
13 | NA | TRBJ2-1 | TRBD1 | TRBV19 | CASSTGTGSEQFF | TGTGCCAGTAGTACGGGGACAGGGAGTGAGCAGTTCTTC
15 | NA | TRBJ1-5 | NA | TRBV19 | CASRLGIDSNQPQHF | TGTGCCAGTCGCCTGGGCATCGATAGCAATCAGCCCCAGCATTTT
15 | NA | TRBJ2-2 | NA | TRBV7-2 | CASSLVGRNTGELFF | TGTGCCAGCAGCTTAGTGGGCCGTAACACCGGGGAGCTGTTTTTT
15 | NA | TRBJ2-5 | NA | TRBV7-9 | CASSRTAGTEETQYF | TGTGCCAGCAGCCGGACGGCAGGGACGGAAGAGACCCAGTACTTC
12 | few | TRBJ1-5 | NA | TRBV2 | CASGRRNQPQHF | TGTGCCAGCGGTCGGCGGAATCAGCCCCAGCATTTT
16 | NA | TRBJ2-5 | TRBD2 | TRBV15 | CATSRRSGGKQETQYF | TGTGCCACCAGCAGGAGGTCGGGAGGGAAACAAGAGACCCAGTACTTC
15 | NA | TRBJ1-3 | NA | TRBV5-1 | CASSLVGASGNTIYF | TGCGCCAGCAGCTTGGTGGGTGCCTCTGGAAACACCATATATTTT
15 | NA | TRBJ2-6 | TRBD1 | TRBV30 | CAWDRGLSGANVLTF | TGTGCCTGGGACAGGGGCCTCTCTGGGGCCAACGTCCTGACTTTC
16 | NA | TRBJ2-7 | NA | TRBV7-2 | CASSPPTVWSSYEQYF | TGTGCCAGCAGCCCCCCGACTGTTTGGAGCTCCTACGAGCAGTACTTC
15 | once | TRBJ1-2 | TRBD1 | TRBV28 | CASSPSDRGAYGYTF | TGTGCCAGCAGTCCCTCGGACAGGGGAGCATATGGCTACACCTTC
12 | once | TRBJ2-7 | NA | TRBV28 | CASTKRAYEQYF | TGTGCCAGCACGAAGCGCGCCTACGAGCAGTACTTC
14 | NA | TRBJ2-7 | TRBD2 | TRBV29-1 | CSAVSQRGSYEQYF | TGCAGCGCCGTTAGTCAGCGGGGCTCCTACGAGCAGTACTTC
15 | NA | TRBJ2-7 | TRBD1 | TRBV9 | CASSVGDRGVYEQYF | TGTGCCAGCAGCGTAGGGGACAGGGGGGTTTACGAGCAGTACTTC
16 | NA | TRBJ1-2 | TRBD1 | TRBV9 | CASGGGTRDRKYGYTF | TGTGCCAGCGGGGGGGGCACCCGGGACAGGAAATATGGCTACACCTTC
17 | once | TRBJ2-3 | TRBD1 | TRBV4-1 | CASSRAIRQGGKDTQYF | TGCGCCAGCAGCCGAGCAATCCGACAGGGGGGTAAAGATACGCAGTATTTT
14 | NA | TRBJ1-1 | NA | TRBV6-5 | CASSHTPGKSGAFF | TGTGCCAGCAGTCACACCCCCGGGAAGAGTGGAGCTTTCTTT
14 | NA | TRBJ1-5 | NA | TRBV6-6 | CASSPPGGNQPQHF | TGTGCCAGCAGCCCTCCCGGGGGCAATCAGCCCCAGCATTTT
15 | NA | TRBJ2-7 | TRBD2 | TRBV30 | CAWSVGLAGAYEQYF | TGTGCCTGGAGTGTAGGACTAGCGGGGGCCTACGAGCAGTACTTC
14 | NA | TRBJ2-7 | TRBD1 | TRBV10-1 | CASSDPGQSYEQYF | TGCGCCAGCAGTGATCCGGGACAGTCCTACGAGCAGTACTTC